The clone carrying this TCR beta chain was found a few times. Antigen unknown. TCRdb processed the reads anew with MiXCR; each CDR3 protein has one entry. The sample has 250,000 to 300,000 distinct CDR3 sequences, approximately 9.2% seen once. The data belong to a study of T cell repertoires in cytomegalovirus infection. Overall study: Shared public TCR beta signatures pointed to both CMV infection and a matching HLA type. Findings and limits, study-wide: Cumulative frequency of public TCR beta families picked out carriers of CMV plus the relevant HLA.

The CDR3 length is 13 residues. The germline V gene encodes CDR1 SGHTA and CDR2 FQGNSA. V was pared by 6 bases and J by 8 bases, with 16 bases between. The clonotype was recovered from a human donor in good health (CMV status not recorded). Some clones in this sample may be carry-over from other donors' samples. The chain uses TRBV7-2 and TRBJ1-2; D is unclear. What was sequenced was PBMCs. DNA of the CDR3: TGTGCCAGCAGGGATCCTGGTGTGTGGGGCTACACCTTC. It yields the protein CASRDPGVWGYTF.